This TCR beta chain was found in a study of blood T cells in healthy people across ages. Combining a sample-barcoded 5' primer with a J-beta primer mix, a second PCR ran for 7 to 11 cycles. TCRdb called the 5' RACE reads again in MiXCR, with one record for every CDR3 protein. This table holds some 1.8 million distinct CDR3 sequences, about two fifths found once. Donors gave roughly 10 milliliters of peripheral blood apiece. CDR3 size: 13 residues. Between the trimmed V and J ends, which lost 0 bases and 7 bases, there was a span of 9 bases. Germline values: CDR1 LGHNA, CDR2 YSLEER. The sequencing input was blood. The chain combines TRBV4-3 with TRBJ2-5, with unresolved D. The clonotype was recovered from a human donor in good health. CDR3 DNA: TGCGCCAGCAGCCAAGATCTTGAAGGGACCCAGTACTTC. Residues: CASSQDLEGTQYF.